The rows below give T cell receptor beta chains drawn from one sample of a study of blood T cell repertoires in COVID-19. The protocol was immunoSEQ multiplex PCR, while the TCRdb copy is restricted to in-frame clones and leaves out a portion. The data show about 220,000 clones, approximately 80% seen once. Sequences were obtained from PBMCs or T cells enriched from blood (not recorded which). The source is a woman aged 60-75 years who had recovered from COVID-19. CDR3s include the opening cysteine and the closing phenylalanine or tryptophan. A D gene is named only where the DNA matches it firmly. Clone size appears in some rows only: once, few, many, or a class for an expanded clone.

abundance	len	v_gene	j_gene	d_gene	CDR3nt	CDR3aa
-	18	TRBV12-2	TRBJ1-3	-	TGTGCAAGTCGCGGGACTCCGGGACTCCTCTCCGCTGGAAACACCATATATTTT	CASRGTPGLLSAGNTIYF
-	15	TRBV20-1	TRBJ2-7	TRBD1	TGCAGTGCTAGTCGGACAGGGGGAGGTTCCTACGAGCAGTACTTC	CSASRTGGGSYEQYF
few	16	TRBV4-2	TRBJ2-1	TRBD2	TGTGCCAGCAGCCAAGAGTTGCGGGGGGGCCCCGATGAGCAGTTCTTC	CASSQELRGGPDEQFF
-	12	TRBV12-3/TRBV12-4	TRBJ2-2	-	TGTGCCAGCAGTTCCCGCACCGGGGAGCTGTTTTTT	CASSSRTGELFF
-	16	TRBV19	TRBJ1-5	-	TGTGCCAGTAGTATTAGGGAAGGGGATAGCAATCAGCCCCAGCATTTT	CASSIREGDSNQPQHF
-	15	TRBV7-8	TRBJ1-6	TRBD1	TGTGCCAGCAGCCCTTCGGGGACAGGGAGTTCACCCCTCCACTTT	CASSPSGTGSSPLHF
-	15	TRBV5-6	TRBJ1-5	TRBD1	TGTGCCAGCAGCTTGATGAGGGGGCGAAATCAGCCCCAGCATTTT	CASSLMRGRNQPQHF
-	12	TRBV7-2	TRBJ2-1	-	TGTGCCAGCAGCTTGAGGCGCAATGAGCAGTTCTTC	CASSLRRNEQFF
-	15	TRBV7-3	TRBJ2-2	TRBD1	TGTGCCAGCAGCACCGGACAGGGGGGCACCGGGGAGCTGTTTTTT	CASSTGQGGTGELFF
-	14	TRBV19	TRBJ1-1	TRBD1	TGTGCCTGCCACTCGGGACAGCTGAACACTGAAGCTTTCTTT	CACHSGQLNTEAFF
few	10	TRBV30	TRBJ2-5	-	TGTGCCTGGTACGGGGGAGGATGGTACTTC	CAWYGGGWYF
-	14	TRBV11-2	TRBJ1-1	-	TGTGCCAGCAGCATTAACGACAGGAACACTGAAGCTTTCTTT	CASSINDRNTEAFF
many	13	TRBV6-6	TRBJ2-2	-	TGTGCCAGCAGTTCGACAAACACCGGGGAGCTGTTTTTT	CASSSTNTGELFF
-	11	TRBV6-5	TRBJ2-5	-	TGTGCCACCACAGGGAGAGAGACCCAGTACTTC	CATTGRETQYF
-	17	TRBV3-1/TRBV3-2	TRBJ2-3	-	TGTGCCAGCAGCCAAGGCTTACTAGGTGGGGTCACAGATACGCAGTATTTT	CASSQGLLGGVTDTQYF
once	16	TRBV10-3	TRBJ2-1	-	TGTGCCATCAGTGAGTCCCCGCGAGGTGAGAGGAATGAGCAGTTCTTC	CAISESPRGERNEQFF